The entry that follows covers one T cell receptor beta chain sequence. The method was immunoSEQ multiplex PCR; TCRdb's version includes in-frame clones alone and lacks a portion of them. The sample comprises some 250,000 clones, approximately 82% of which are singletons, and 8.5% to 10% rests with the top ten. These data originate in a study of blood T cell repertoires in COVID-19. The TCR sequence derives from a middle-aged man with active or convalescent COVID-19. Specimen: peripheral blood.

The CDR3 is CASSVEVSGSTYNEQFF. The CDR3 bases are TGTGCCAGCAGCGTAGAGGTCAGCGGGAGTACATACAATGAGCAGTTCTTC. The chain combines TRBV9 with TRBJ2-1, with 8 positions matching TRBD2. The CDR3 covers 17 residues. CDR1 SGDLS and CDR2 YYNGEE come from the germline V gene. J gave up 4 bases and V 0 bases, and 9 bases lay outside the gene matches.